This T cell receptor (beta chain) derives from a study of cytomegalovirus exposure and HLA in healthy donors (dated by TCRdb to 2015 to 2018). For the study in its entirety: An earlier analysis of approximately 590 of the donors reported 250 to 350 Gb of sequence data and roughly 100 million unique TCR beta sequences from 150 million to 200 million T cells. About 280 gigabases of sequencing data and 78 million or so unique TCR sequences were included in an early release covering several hundred HLA-typed donors. The genetic ancestry cluster associated with self-reported Caucasian donors included over 65% of the 300 to 450 genotyped donors. The study aimed to test whether cataloging public T cell receptors could reveal signatures of past pathogen exposure. Using immunosequencing, the study profiled T cell repertoires from 640 or so subjects and related those repertoires to cytomegalovirus serostatus. Besides the first cohort of around 700 subjects, a separate validation cohort made up of 90 to 150 different subjects was used. The study combined high-throughput TCR immunosequencing, statistical association of individual TCRs with disease status, and machine learning to predict cytomegalovirus infection status. To study patterns of TCR occurrence, a later analysis re-analyzed previously published TCR beta repertoires from around 670 donors and added high-resolution HLA genotyping. Rather than using new phenotypic data, the later analysis identified candidate immune exposures from TCR beta sequences and from how often those sequences occurred across donors. In an earlier analysis of 500 to 650 of the donors, high-throughput TCR beta sequencing was used to judge whether each TCR beta V gene segment behaved as functional or pseudogenic. Donor age, sex, ethnicity and CMV serostatus were compiled alongside the repertoire data. Genome-wide SNP genotypes for about three fifths of the roughly 670 donors were used in a later genetic analysis, which treated that subset as a discovery cohort. All discovery cohort repertoires had been generated using a single sequencing platform. HLA typing included class I and class II loci at four-digit resolution. The number of donors typed differed by locus, with 629-630 for A, B, C, DRB1 and DQB1, roughly 550 for DQA1, 600 to 610 for DPA1, and roughly 450 for DPB1. Roughly 5 DR-DQ haplotypes were handled as single units for association and clustering, since linkage in the cohort was strong. Among 300 to 500 genotyped donors of the cohort, an average of approximately 200,000 unique TCR beta nucleotide sequences was sequenced per donor, of which approximately 19% were non-productive.

Taken from cysteine to phenylalanine, the CDR3 has 15 residues. Only the CDR3 DNA stays, 45 bases, in frame from base 1. Looking up the germline V gene yields CDR1 SGHTA and CDR2 FQGNSA. V is reduced by 1 base and J by 2 bases, leaving a spacing of 11 bases between them. As regards this clone: Its antigen is not yet known. There are no base qualities to consult, and no much larger clone falls within one base.

The cohort consisted of 650 to 850 healthy bone marrow donors. At the time of sampling, every cohort member was nominally healthy, though immune exposures that went unrecorded were likely present. The donor tested CMV seronegative, placing the donor among the 350 to 400 seronegative members of the cohort. Each donor provided a peripheral blood sample, and peripheral blood mononuclear cells were used for TCR beta sequencing. Genomic DNA extraction from the blood cell samples was performed with the Qiagen DNeasy Blood Extraction Kit. General findings and caveats noted by the study authors: The cohort was sequenced for TCR beta chains only, and without alpha or paired-chain data the features that could be detected were limited. Approximately 18 rarely observed V segments, including chromosome 9 orphons, were excluded from the earlier analysis of almost 600 of the donors because counts were too low. Cytomegalovirus status was reported to be diagnosed by the classifier with high specificity and sensitivity in both the original and validation cohorts. A later analysis found that most CMV-associated TCR beta chains appeared HLA-restricted, with HLA associations seemingly driven largely by CMV exposure. In the study, 150 to 200 TCR beta chains were listed as associated with cytomegalovirus. In a later analysis, HLA-associated TCR beta chains were found to be more clonally expanded and to have lower generation probabilities than equally common non-associated chains. An association between a missense DCLRE1C variant and V-gene and J-gene trimming of TCR beta chains was found in a later genetic analysis and replicated in an independent cohort. Assigning TCR associations to individual alleles was difficult when HLA alleles, especially DR and DQ, strongly co-occurred. A further reported finding was that TCR beta sequences accurately predicted the HLA-A and HLA-B alleles for most subjects in the first cohort. In an earlier analysis of more than 450 of the donors, most TCR beta V segments were observed in productive rearrangements about 87% or about 30% of the time, broadly matching IMGT annotations. Correlated functional status among segregating V segments might reflect linkage disequilibrium, but an unknown experimental factor could not be ruled out. In vitro tests confirmed that a few of the cytomegalovirus-associated TCR beta chains recognize cytomegalovirus antigens. Compared with the 666-donor mean, donors in an Asian-associated ancestry cluster had fewer N-insertions in productive TCRs, according to a later genetic analysis. Because some donors lacked HLA typing at each locus, the association tests relied only on the typed subset. Sequencing depth was assumed to be roughly uniform across donors in the presence/absence analyses, though that assumption may not hold. In a later analysis, TCR association rates were found to vary across HLA loci, with the most associated TCRs seen for DRB1 alleles and the fewest for HLA-C alleles. The sequencing pipeline was judged likely to have produced a cluster of highly shared sequence variants as a technical artifact. Across donors, most TCR sequences were observed very rarely, whereas some public TCRs were present in many individuals. For the cohort, immune exposure information was limited to CMV serostatus. In a later analysis, several top co-occurrence clusters were reported to appear linked to parvovirus B19, influenza, CMV and Epstein-Barr virus. The 87-base-pair reads could not distinguish some IMGT-functional V segments, including TRBV6-2 and TRBV6-3, so those segments were excluded. It was suggested by the authors that the approach could potentially be generalized to other disease states and immunological phenotypes. A later analysis associated roughly 17,000 TCR beta sequences with specific HLA alleles at a false discovery rate of 0.05.

Receptors were amplified or captured by the immunoSEQ multiplex PCR assay. For the multiplex PCR, a mixture combining 60 forward primers for TCR Vbeta segments and 13 reverse primers for TCR Jbeta segments was used. The CDR3 region of rearranged TCR beta genes was amplified from genomic DNA with a multiplex PCR assay. Amplified TCR beta libraries were sequenced as 87-base-pair reads on the Illumina HiSeq System. The study's own analysis went as follows. Across the 670 or so repertoires, a later analysis counted 80 million or so unique TCR beta chains, 9.5 million to 13 million of which were shared by at least two donors. Raw reads were error-corrected and collapsed into unique sequences by a nearest-neighbor algorithm in which closely related sequences were merged to remove PCR and sequencing errors. To assign V, D and J gene segments, CDR3 sequences were aligned to IMGT reference sequences. For a sequence to be retained, a match of at least six nucleotides to both a V gene segment and a J gene segment was required. Rearrangements were called productive when the CDR3 lacked stop codons and stayed in frame with V and J; all others were non-productive. CDR3 was defined by IMGT convention, running from the second conserved V-encoded cysteine to the conserved J-encoded phenylalanine. In an earlier analysis of 500 to 650 of the donors, sequences lacking an unambiguous match to a single V gene segment were excluded. In an earlier analysis of several hundred of the donors, a V segment was called functional when productive rearrangements were above 56.7%, and segregating when the standard deviation between donors exceeded 5%. To diagnose cytomegalovirus status from the catalog of TCR beta chain sequences, a statistical classification framework was built. A later analysis assigned V and J genes by comparing TCR nucleotide sequences with IMGT/GENE-DB human TR gene sequences. A later analysis assigned CDR3 sequences and most-parsimonious VDJ recombination scenarios with the TCRdist pipeline. In a later analysis, every TCR beta chain was defined by the combination of its CDR3 amino acid sequence and its V-gene family, and reads without a unique V-gene family were dropped. As a way to deal with suspected cross-contamination and a sequencing artifact, a later analysis dropped roughly 620 nucleotide sequences that were highly shared and had low generation probability. A later analysis calculated a clonal expansion index for each public chain from normalized within-repertoire ranks of inferred template counts. In a later analysis, generation probabilities were computed with a VDJ recombination model fitted to out-of-frame rearrangements, and the resulting probabilities were checked against IGoR. Hypergeometric tests were used in a later analysis to score TCR-TCR, TCR-HLA and TCR-CMV co-occurrence, with a repertoire-size bias correction applied to the TCR pairs. False discovery rates were estimated in a later analysis by permuting HLA or CMV assignments 20 times. In a later analysis, co-occurring TCRs were grouped using DBSCAN, and TCRdist sequence similarity was added for clustering within HLA-allele-positive subsets. Repertoires with fewer than 30,000 or more than 120,000 public chains, plus five repertoires with anomalous nucleotide sharing, were excluded from co-occurrence clustering. This is the immuneACCESS table as TCRdb keeps it, with only in-frame sequences that have V and J called. A part of the clones is gone; compared with another copy, unresolved V genes explain less than half, and the rest is unexplained. V, J and clone size derive from that table, while D and trimming were established from the DNA sequence. This sample lists 170,000 or so clones; less than 90% were detected once. The biggest ten clones account for roughly 1.5% of the sample.

Recombination joined TRBV7-2 with TRBJ1-1, with no reliable assignment of the D segment. This TCR was recovered from a man aged 50 to 60 in good health and CMV-seronegative. Sequenced material: PBMCs. The DNA sequence is as follows: TGTGCCAGCAGCTTAGAGGTTGGGAGAAACACTGAAGCTTTCTTT. The encoded protein is CASSLEVGRNTEAFF.